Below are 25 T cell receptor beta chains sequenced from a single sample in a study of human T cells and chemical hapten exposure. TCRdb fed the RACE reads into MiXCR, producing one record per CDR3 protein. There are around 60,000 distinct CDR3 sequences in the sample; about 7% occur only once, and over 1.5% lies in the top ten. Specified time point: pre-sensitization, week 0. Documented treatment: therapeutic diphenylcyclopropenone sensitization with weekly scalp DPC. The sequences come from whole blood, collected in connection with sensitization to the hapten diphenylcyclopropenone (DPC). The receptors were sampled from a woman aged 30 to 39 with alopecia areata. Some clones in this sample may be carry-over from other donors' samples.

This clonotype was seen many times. The CDR3 reads CASSPWNRAYEQYF. Here the CDR3 DNA reads TGTGCCAGCAGCCCGTGGAACCGAGCCTACGAGCAGTACTTC. The chain has TRBV7-8 and TRBJ2-7; the D is unclear. V was clipped by 5 bases and J by 2 bases, with 13 bases between them. This CDR3 has 14 amino acids. Looked up from germline, CDR1 is SGHVS and CDR2 is FQNEAQ.

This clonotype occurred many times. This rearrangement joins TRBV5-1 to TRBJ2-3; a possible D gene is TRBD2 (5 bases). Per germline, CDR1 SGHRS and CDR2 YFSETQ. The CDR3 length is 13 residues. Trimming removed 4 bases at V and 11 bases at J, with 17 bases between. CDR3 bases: TGCGCCAGCAGCCTGGAGCCCTTGGGGAGGCAGTATTTT. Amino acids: CASSLEPLGRQYF.

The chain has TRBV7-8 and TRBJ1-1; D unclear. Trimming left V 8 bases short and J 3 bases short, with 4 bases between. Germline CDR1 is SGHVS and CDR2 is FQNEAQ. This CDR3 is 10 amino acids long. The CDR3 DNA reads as TGTGCCAGCGGTGACACTGAAGCTTTCTTT. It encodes CASGDTEAFF.

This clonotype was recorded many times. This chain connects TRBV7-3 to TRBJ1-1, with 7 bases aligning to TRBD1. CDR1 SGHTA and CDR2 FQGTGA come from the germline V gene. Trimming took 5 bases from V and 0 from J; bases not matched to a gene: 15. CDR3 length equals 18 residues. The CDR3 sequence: CASSLATVSGGLNTEAFF. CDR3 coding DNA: TGTGCCAGCAGCCTAGCCACGGTTTCAGGGGGGCTGAACACTGAAGCTTTCTTT. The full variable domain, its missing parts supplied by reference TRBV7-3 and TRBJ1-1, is GAGVSQTPSNKVTEKGKYVELRCDPISGHTALYWYRQSLGQGPEFLIYFQGTGAADDSGLPNDRFFAVRPEGSVSTLKIQRTERGDSAVYLCASSLATVSGGLNTEAFFGQGTRLTVV.

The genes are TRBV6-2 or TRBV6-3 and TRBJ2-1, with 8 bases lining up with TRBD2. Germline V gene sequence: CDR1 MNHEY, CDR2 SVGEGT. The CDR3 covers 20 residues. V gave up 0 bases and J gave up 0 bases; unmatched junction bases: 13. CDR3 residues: CASSYSGWSVAGPSYNEQFF. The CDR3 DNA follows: TGTGCCAGCAGTTACTCGGGATGGTCCGTAGCGGGGCCCTCCTACAATGAGCAGTTCTTC.

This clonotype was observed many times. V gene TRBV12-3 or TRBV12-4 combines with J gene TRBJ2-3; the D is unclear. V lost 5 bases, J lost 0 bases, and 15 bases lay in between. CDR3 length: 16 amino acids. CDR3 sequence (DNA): TGTGCCAGCAGTCCTCGAAGTGGTTCTAGCACAGATACGCAGTATTTT. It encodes CASSPRSGSSTDTQYF.

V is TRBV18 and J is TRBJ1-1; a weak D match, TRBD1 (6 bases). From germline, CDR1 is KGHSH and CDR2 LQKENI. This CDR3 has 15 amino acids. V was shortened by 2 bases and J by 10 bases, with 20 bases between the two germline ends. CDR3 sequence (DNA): TGTGCCAGCTCACCATCGCATATAGGGGGGTCGGGAGCTTTCTTT. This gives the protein CASSPSHIGGSGAFF.

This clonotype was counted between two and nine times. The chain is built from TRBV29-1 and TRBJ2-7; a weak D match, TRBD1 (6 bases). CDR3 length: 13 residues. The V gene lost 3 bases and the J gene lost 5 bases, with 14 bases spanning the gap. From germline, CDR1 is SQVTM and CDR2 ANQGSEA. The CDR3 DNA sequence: TGCAGCGTTGAGAGCAGGGGTGGGGACGAGCAGTACTTC. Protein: CSVESRGGDEQYF.

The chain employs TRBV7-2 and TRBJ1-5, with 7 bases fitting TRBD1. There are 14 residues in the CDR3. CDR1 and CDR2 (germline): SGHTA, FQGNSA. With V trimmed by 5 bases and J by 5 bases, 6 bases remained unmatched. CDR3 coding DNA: TGTGCCAGCAGCCGAGGGGGCGGCGATCAGCCCCAGCATTTT. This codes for CASSRGGGDQPQHF.

CDR3 in DNA: TGCGCCAGCAGCCAAGATTCTTACGGGGTCGAGCAGTACTTC. Protein product: CASSQDSYGVEQYF. This chain uses TRBV4-1 with TRBJ2-7; D is perhaps TRBD2 (5 bases). Trimming shortened V by 0 bases and J by 6 bases, and 12 bases separated the two germline ends. The germline V gene encodes CDR1 MGHRA and CDR2 YSYEKL. There are 14 residues in the CDR3.

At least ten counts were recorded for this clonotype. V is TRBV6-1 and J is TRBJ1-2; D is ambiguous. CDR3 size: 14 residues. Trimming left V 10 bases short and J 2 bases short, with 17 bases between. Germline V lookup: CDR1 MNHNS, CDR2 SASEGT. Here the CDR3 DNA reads TGTGCCACCCTTTCGGATGTGTTAAACTATGGCTACACCTTC. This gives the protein CATLSDVLNYGYTF.

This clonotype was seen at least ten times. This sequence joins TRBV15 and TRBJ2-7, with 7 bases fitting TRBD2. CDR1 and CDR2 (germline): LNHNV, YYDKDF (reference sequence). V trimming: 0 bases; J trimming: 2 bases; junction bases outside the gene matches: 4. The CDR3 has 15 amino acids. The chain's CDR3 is CATSRDLGLTYEQYF. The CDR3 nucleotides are TGTGCCACCAGCAGAGATTTGGGACTAACCTACGAGCAGTACTTC.

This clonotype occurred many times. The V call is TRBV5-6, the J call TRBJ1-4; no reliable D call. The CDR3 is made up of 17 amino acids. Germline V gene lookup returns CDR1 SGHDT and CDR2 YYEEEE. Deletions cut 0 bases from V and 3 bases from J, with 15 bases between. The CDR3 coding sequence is TGTGCCAGCAGCTTGGCCTCCGCTATCCAGGCTAATGAAAAACTGTTTTTT. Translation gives CASSLASAIQANEKLFF.

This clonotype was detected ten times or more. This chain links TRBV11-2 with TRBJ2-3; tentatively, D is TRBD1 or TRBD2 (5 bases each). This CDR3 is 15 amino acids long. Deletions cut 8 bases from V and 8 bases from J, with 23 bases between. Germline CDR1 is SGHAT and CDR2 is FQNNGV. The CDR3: CASARGDGPGRTQYF. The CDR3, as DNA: TGTGCCAGCGCAAGGGGAGATGGGCCAGGGCGTACGCAGTATTTT.

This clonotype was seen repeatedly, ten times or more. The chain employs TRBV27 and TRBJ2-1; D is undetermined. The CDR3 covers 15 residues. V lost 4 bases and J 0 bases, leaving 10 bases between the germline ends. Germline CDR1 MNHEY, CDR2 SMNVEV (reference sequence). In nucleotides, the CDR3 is TGTGCCAGCAGTTGGCGGCAGGCCTCCTACAATGAGCAGTTCTTC. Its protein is CASSWRQASYNEQFF.

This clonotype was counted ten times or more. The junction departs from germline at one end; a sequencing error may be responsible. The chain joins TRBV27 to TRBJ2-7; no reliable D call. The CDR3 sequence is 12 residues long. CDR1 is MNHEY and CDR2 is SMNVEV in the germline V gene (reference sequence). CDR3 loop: CASSSGRWPSHF. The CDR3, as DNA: TGTGCCAGCAGTTCGGGCAGGTGGCCCTCGCACTTC.

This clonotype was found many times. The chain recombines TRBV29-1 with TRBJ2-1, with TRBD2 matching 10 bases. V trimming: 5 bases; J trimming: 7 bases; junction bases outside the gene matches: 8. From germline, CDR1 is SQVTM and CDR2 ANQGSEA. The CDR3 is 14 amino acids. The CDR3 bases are TGCAGCGTTCTCCAGCGGGGGGGCCTTAATGAGCAGTTCTTC. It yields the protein CSVLQRGGLNEQFF.

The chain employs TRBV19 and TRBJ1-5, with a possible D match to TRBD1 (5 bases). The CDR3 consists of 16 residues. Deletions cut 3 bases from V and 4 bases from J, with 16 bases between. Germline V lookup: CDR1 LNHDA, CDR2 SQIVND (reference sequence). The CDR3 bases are TGTGCCAGTAGTATGTTTCTTGTGCAGGGAAATCAGCCCCAGCATTTT. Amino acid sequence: CASSMFLVQGNQPQHF.

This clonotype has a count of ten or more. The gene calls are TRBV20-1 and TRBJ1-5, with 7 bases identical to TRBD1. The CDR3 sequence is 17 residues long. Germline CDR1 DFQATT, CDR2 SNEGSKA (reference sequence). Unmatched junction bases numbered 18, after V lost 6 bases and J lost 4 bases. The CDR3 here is CSALDRAQSIRNQPQHF. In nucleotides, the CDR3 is TGCAGTGCCCTAGACAGGGCCCAGTCCATTCGGAATCAGCCCCAGCATTTT.

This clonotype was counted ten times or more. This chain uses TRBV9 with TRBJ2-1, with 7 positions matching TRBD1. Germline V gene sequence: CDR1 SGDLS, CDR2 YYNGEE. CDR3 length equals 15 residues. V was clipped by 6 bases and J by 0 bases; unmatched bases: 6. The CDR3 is CASTARDSSYNEQFF. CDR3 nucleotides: TGTGCCAGCACCGCAAGGGACAGCTCCTACAATGAGCAGTTCTTC.

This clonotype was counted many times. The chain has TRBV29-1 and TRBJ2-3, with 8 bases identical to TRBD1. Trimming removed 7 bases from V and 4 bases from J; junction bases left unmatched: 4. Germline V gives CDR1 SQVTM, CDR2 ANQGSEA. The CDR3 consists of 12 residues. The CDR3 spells CSGDRGSDTQYF. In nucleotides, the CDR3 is TGCAGCGGTGACAGGGGTTCAGATACGCAGTATTTT.

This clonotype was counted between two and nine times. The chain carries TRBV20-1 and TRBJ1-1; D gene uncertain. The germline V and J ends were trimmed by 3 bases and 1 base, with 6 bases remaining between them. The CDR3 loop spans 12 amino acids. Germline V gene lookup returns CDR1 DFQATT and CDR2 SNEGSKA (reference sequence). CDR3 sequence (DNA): TGCAGTGCTAGCGAACCGAACACTGAAGCTTTCTTT. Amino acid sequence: CSASEPNTEAFF.

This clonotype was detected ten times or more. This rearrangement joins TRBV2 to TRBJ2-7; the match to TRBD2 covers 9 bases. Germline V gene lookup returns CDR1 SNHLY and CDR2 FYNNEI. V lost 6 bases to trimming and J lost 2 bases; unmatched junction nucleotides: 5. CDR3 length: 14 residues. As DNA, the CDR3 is TGTGCCAGCAGACCGACTAGCGGACCCTACGAGCAGTACTTC. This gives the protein CASRPTSGPYEQYF.

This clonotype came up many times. Here the CDR3 reads CASSPGDTDTQYF. The CDR3 DNA sequence: TGCGCCAGCAGCCCGGGGGATACAGATACGCAGTATTTT. The chain carries TRBV5-1 and TRBJ2-3; tentative D call: TRBD2 (6 bases). The CDR3 is made up of 13 amino acids. V dropped 4 bases and J dropped 3 bases, with 9 bases sitting between them. Germline lookup yields CDR1 SGHRS and CDR2 YFSETQ.

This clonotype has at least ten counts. CDR3 DNA: TGTGCCAGCAGCCCCCGGGATTCACCCCTCCACTTT. This translates into CASSPRDSPLHF. The chain has TRBV12-3 or TRBV12-4 and TRBJ1-6; the D is unclear. The CDR3 has 12 amino acids. V was pared by 6 bases and J by 8 bases, with 8 bases between.